Below are 7 T cell receptor beta chains sequenced from a single sample in a study of T cells in Graves' hyperthyroidism and ophthalmopathy. Researchers took RNA transcripts and amplified the TCR beta CDR3 regions from them. The HTBI primer set served for first-round RT-PCR of the TCR CDR3. TCRdb called the multiplex PCR reads again in MiXCR, with one record for every CDR3 protein. The sample has about 300,000 distinct CDR3 sequences, roughly 19% seen once. Sequenced: blood. These receptors originate from a man aged 50 to 60 with Graves' ophthalmopathy.

With respect to this clonotype: This clone may be a read error of a much larger clone one base away. V usage is TRBV20-1 and J usage is TRBJ2-3; TRBD2 agrees at 10 bases. The length of the CDR3 is 18 residues. Germline CDR1 reads DFQATT; CDR2 reads SNEGSKA (reference sequence). The CDR3 DNA reads as TGCAGTGCTGGAGACCCCACGACTAGCGGGCTTCTGACAGATACGCAGTATTTT. Amino acid sequence: CSAGDPTTSGLLTDTQYF.

This clonotype occurred a few times. The V gene is TRBV9, the J gene TRBJ2-7; TRBD2 matches at 10 bases. The length of the CDR3 is 13 residues. Germline assignment: CDR1 SGDLS and CDR2 YYNGEE. J lost 6 bases, V lost 4 bases, and 4 bases had no gene match. The CDR3 bases are TGTGCCAGCAGCCCCGGGACTAGCGCCGAGCAGTACTTC. Amino acid sequence: CASSPGTSAEQYF.

This clonotype came up a few times. V and J are TRBV20-1 and TRBJ2-3; D is perhaps TRBD1 or TRBD2 (5 bases each). Germline assignment: CDR1 DFQATT and CDR2 SNEGSKA (reference sequence). The CDR3 loop spans 14 amino acids. V was cut by 6 bases and J by 5 bases, with 18 bases left in between. The CDR3 here is CSATGRPRGDTQYF. CDR3 bases: TGCAGTGCCACGGGACGCCCCCGGGGAGATACGCAGTATTTT.

The chain employs TRBV13 and TRBJ2-7; D is unclear. The germline V gene has CDR1 PRHDT and CDR2 FYEKMQ (reference sequence). Trimming pared 5 bases from V and 0 bases from J, leaving 11 bases between. The CDR3 totals 14 residues. The CDR3 loop reads CASSVSSPSYEQYF. In DNA, the CDR3 is TGTGCCAGCAGCGTATCCTCACCCTCCTACGAGCAGTACTTC.

This clonotype has at least ten counts. V is TRBV20-1 and J is TRBJ1-5; D is perhaps TRBD1 (6 bases). The CDR3 loop spans 15 amino acids. Trimming cost V 4 bases and J 7 bases, with 20 bases left between them. The germline V gene has CDR1 DFQATT and CDR2 SNEGSKA (reference sequence). CDR3 in DNA: TGCAGTGCTAAACCCTTCAGGGGAACAGGGCAGCCCCAGCATTTT. This codes for CSAKPFRGTGQPQHF.

This clonotype was seen repeatedly, ten times or more. The rearrangement links TRBV6-1 to TRBJ2-1; 9 nucleotides align to TRBD2. There are 17 residues in the CDR3. Germline loops: CDR1 MNHNS, CDR2 SASEGT. V lost 3 bases and J lost 5; bases outside the gene matches: 11. The CDR3 loop is CASSDPRRGRANNEQFF. CDR3 bases: TGTGCCAGCAGTGACCCCCGGCGCGGGAGGGCCAACAATGAGCAGTTCTTC.

The chain has TRBV5-1 and TRBJ2-5; the D is unclear. This CDR3 has 13 residues. Trimming left V 4 bases short and J 4 bases short, with 11 bases between. Germline CDR1 SGHRS, CDR2 YFSETQ. The CDR3 reads CASSPGPRETQYF. Written as DNA, the CDR3 is TGCGCCAGCAGCCCCGGACCGAGAGAGACCCAGTACTTC.